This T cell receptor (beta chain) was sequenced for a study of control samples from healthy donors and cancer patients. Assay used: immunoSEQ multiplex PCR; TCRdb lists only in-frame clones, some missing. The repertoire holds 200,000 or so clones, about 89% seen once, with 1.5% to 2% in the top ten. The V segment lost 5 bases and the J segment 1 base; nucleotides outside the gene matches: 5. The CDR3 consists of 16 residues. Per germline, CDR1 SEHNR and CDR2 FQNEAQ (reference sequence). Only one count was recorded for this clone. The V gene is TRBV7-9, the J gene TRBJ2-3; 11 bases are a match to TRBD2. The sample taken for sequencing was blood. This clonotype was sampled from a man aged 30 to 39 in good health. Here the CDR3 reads CASSPSSGGRTDTQYF. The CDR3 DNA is TGTGCCAGCAGCCCGTCTAGCGGGGGGCGCACAGATACGCAGTATTTT.